These T cell receptor beta chains were read from a single sample in a study of blood T cell repertoires in COVID-19. Some clones are missing from TCRdb's copy, which holds only in-frame ones; the method was immunoSEQ multiplex PCR. The sample has around 450,000 clones, approximately 86% seen once. Sequences were obtained from PBMCs or T cells enriched from blood (not recorded which). The receptors were sampled from a woman under 30 who had recovered from COVID-19. CDR3s include the opening cysteine and the closing phenylalanine or tryptophan. Each record gives: D gene, V gene, clone size, J gene, CDR3 protein, CDR3 DNA. D genes are given only for firm matches. Clone size, where shown, is once, few, many, or a class for clones that have expanded.

NA	TRBV19	NA	TRBJ1-2	CAVLGVSPDGYTF	TGTGCCGTTCTAGGGGTCAGCCCGGATGGCTACACCTTC
TRBD1	TRBV6-5	NA	TRBJ2-4	CASRRDSKNIQYF	TGTGCCAGCAGACGGGACAGTAAAAACATTCAGTACTTC
NA	TRBV4-1	NA	TRBJ2-7	CASSQEIQYEQYF	TGCGCCAGCAGCCAAGAGATCCAGTACGAGCAGTACTTC
TRBD1	TRBV9	NA	TRBJ1-2	CASSLMGGQIYGYTF	TGTGCCAGCAGCCTCATGGGGGGACAGATCTATGGCTACACCTTC
TRBD1	TRBV24-1	NA	TRBJ2-7	CATKPRMGTGPAAEQYF	TGTGCCACCAAACCTCGGATGGGGACAGGGCCAGCCGCCGAGCAGTACTTC
TRBD2	TRBV30	NA	TRBJ2-5	CAWINELAGDQETQYF	TGTGCCTGGATCAATGAGCTAGCGGGGGACCAAGAGACCCAGTACTTC
TRBD2	TRBV12-5	NA	TRBJ2-5	CASGPPGGAQETQYF	TGTGCTAGTGGCCCCCCCGGGGGGGCTCAAGAGACCCAGTACTTC
TRBD1	TRBV5-4	once	TRBJ1-4	CASSPGGTNEKLFF	TGTGCCAGCAGCCCAGGGGGTACTAATGAAAAACTGTTTTTT
TRBD2	TRBV5-4	NA	TRBJ2-1	CASSPGGTSGVNEQFF	TGTGCCAGCAGCCCGGGCGGGACTAGCGGGGTAAATGAGCAGTTCTTC
TRBD2	TRBV19	NA	TRBJ2-2	CASSSRGLAGGPFTGELFF	TGTGCCAGTTCGAGCCGCGGACTAGCGGGGGGGCCTTTCACCGGAGAGCTGTTTTTT
TRBD1	TRBV12-3/TRBV12-4	few	TRBJ1-5	CASRRTGDQPQHF	TGTGCCAGCAGACGGACAGGGGACCAGCCCCAGCATTTT
NA	TRBV7-8	NA	TRBJ2-5	CASSQNRVWGETQYF	TGTGCCAGCAGCCAAAACAGGGTGTGGGGAGAGACCCAGTACTTC
TRBD2	TRBV5-6	NA	TRBJ2-5	CASSSGTSEETQYF	TGTGCCAGCAGCTCCGGGACTAGCGAGGAGACCCAGTACTTC
TRBD1	TRBV27	NA	TRBJ2-7	CASRSTDRVEQYF	TGTGCCAGCAGATCCACCGACAGGGTGGAGCAGTACTTC
TRBD1	TRBV4-1	NA	TRBJ1-1	CASTGQINSNTEAFF	TGCGCCAGCACGGGACAGATCAACTCGAACACTGAAGCTTTCTTT
NA	TRBV18	NA	TRBJ2-2	CASSPYPPENTGELFF	TGTGCCAGCTCACCATACCCTCCAGAGAACACCGGGGAGCTGTTTTTT
TRBD2	TRBV5-1	NA	TRBJ2-5	CASSRGGEGETQYF	TGCGCCAGCAGCCGCGGCGGGGAGGGGGAGACCCAGTACTTC
NA	TRBV21-1	NA	TRBJ1-4	CASWLEKLFF	TGTGCCAGCTGGCTGGAAAAACTGTTTTTT
NA	TRBV7-9	NA	TRBJ1-1	CASSSGEAFF	TGTGCCAGCAGTTCAGGTGAAGCTTTCTTT
TRBD2	TRBV7-2	NA	TRBJ2-1	CASSSGLAGVNEQFF	TGTGCCAGCAGCTCGGGACTAGCGGGGGTGAATGAGCAGTTCTTC
NA	TRBV6-5	NA	TRBJ1-5	CASSSGTLGNQPQHF	TGTGCCAGCAGTAGCGGGACCCTCGGGAATCAGCCCCAGCATTTT
NA	TRBV1	NA	TRBJ2-5	CTSSHVGGAGTQYF	TGCACCAGCAGCCATGTGGGGGGGGCCGGGACCCAGTACTTC
NA	TRBV30	NA	TRBJ2-7	CAWSPSLDTKNEQYF	TGTGCCTGGAGCCCCTCGCTGGACACAAAAAACGAGCAGTACTTC
NA	TRBV5-4	NA	TRBJ1-1	CASSLPDGKNTEAFF	TGTGCCAGCAGCCTCCCGGACGGGAAGAACACTGAAGCTTTCTTT
TRBD1	TRBV28	few	TRBJ2-7	CASYPGGHRYEQYF	TGTGCCAGCTACCCAGGGGGACACCGGTACGAGCAGTACTTC
TRBD1	TRBV5-6	NA	TRBJ1-2	CASSPPGQVSYGYTF	TGTGCCAGCAGCCCGCCGGGACAGGTTAGCTATGGCTACACCTTC
NA	TRBV5-1	NA	TRBJ2-1	CASSLESVDPDEQFF	TGCGCCAGCAGCTTGGAAAGCGTGGATCCGGATGAGCAGTTCTTC
NA	TRBV6-5	NA	TRBJ2-7	CASVRGQPSNEQYF	TGTGCCAGCGTTAGAGGCCAGCCGAGTAACGAGCAGTACTTC
NA	TRBV27	once	TRBJ2-3	CASSLRRGSTDTQYF	TGTGCCAGCAGTTTACGTCGGGGGAGCACAGATACGCAGTATTTT
TRBD1	TRBV7-2	NA	TRBJ1-2	CASSLWTGPNYGYTF	TGTGCCAGCAGCTTATGGACAGGGCCGAACTATGGCTACACCTTC
NA	TRBV24-1	NA	TRBJ2-3	CATSDLTTDTQYF	TGTGCCACCAGTGATTTAACAACAGATACGCAGTATTTT
NA	TRBV10-3	NA	TRBJ1-1	CAISDRGRTEAFF	TGTGCCATCAGCGACCGAGGAAGGACTGAAGCTTTCTTT
TRBD2	TRBV6-5	NA	TRBJ2-1	CASSRLAGGANEQFF	TGTGCCAGCAGTAGACTAGCGGGGGGAGCCAATGAGCAGTTCTTC
NA	TRBV7-2	NA	TRBJ1-4	CASSPQGSEKLFF	TGTGCCAGCAGCCCACAGGGTAGCGAAAAACTGTTTTTT
NA	TRBV28	NA	TRBJ1-2	CASTLTGTRGYTF	TGTGCCAGCACTCTAACGGGAACACGGGGCTACACCTTC
TRBD2	TRBV3-1/TRBV3-2	once	TRBJ2-1	CASSHLRGGRNEQFF	TGTGCCAGCAGCCATCTGCGGGGGGGCCGCAATGAGCAGTTCTTC
NA	TRBV5-1	NA	TRBJ2-3	CASSLISAVIDTQYF	TGCGCCAGCAGCTTAATATCTGCGGTGATAGATACGCAGTATTTT
NA	TRBV7-8	NA	TRBJ2-5	CASSLDVRGQEKEETQYF	TGTGCCAGCAGCTTAGATGTGAGGGGACAAGAAAAGGAAGAGACCCAGTACTTC
TRBD1	TRBV5-1	once	TRBJ2-7	CASGTGDSYEQYF	TGCGCCAGCGGGACAGGTGACTCCTACGAGCAGTACTTC
TRBD1	TRBV9	NA	TRBJ1-4	CASSVQGGNEKLFF	TGTGCCAGCAGCGTACAGGGGGGTAATGAAAAACTGTTTTTT
NA	TRBV12-5	NA	TRBJ2-7	CASGIEGSSYEQYF	TGTGCTAGTGGAATTGAAGGGAGCTCCTACGAGCAGTACTTC
NA	TRBV30	few	TRBJ1-1	CAWSKGGAGERNTEAFF	TGTGCCTGGAGTAAGGGTGGGGCAGGGGAACGGAACACTGAAGCTTTCTTT
TRBD1	TRBV25-1	NA	TRBJ2-3	CASSDLRTGSTDTQYF	TGTGCCAGCAGTGACCTACGGACAGGTAGCACAGATACGCAGTATTTT
NA	TRBV4-1	NA	TRBJ1-3	CASSQGRQSSGNTIYF	TGCGCCAGCAGCCAAGGGAGACAGAGCTCTGGAAACACCATATATTTT
TRBD1	TRBV7-9	NA	TRBJ1-1	CASSLAQAGGGTEAFF	TGTGCCAGCAGCTTAGCGCAGGCAGGGGGCGGGACTGAAGCTTTCTTT
NA	TRBV7-8	NA	TRBJ1-5	CASSLGGGGASNQPQHF	TGTGCCAGCAGCTTAGGAGGCGGGGGCGCGAGCAATCAGCCCCAGCATTTT
NA	TRBV19	NA	TRBJ1-6	CASSPDSSYNSPLHF	TGTGCCAGTAGTCCGGACAGCTCCTATAATTCACCCCTCCACTTT
NA	TRBV6-5	NA	TRBJ2-1	CASSPRSGEQFF	TGTGCCAGCAGTCCCCGGAGTGGTGAGCAGTTCTTC
NA	TRBV5-5	few	TRBJ1-1	CASSLDGGRLNTEAFF	TGTGCCAGCAGCCTTGACGGGGGGAGACTGAACACTGAAGCTTTCTTT
TRBD2	TRBV19	NA	TRBJ2-7	CASSPGTSGGTYEQYF	TGTGCCAGTAGTCCAGGGACTAGCGGGGGGACCTACGAGCAGTACTTC
NA	TRBV29-1	NA	TRBJ2-7	CSVEGHSYEQYF	TGCAGCGTTGAGGGGCATTCCTACGAGCAGTACTTC
NA	TRBV30	NA	TRBJ1-5	CAWSLGDQPQHF	TGTGCCTGGAGTTTAGGGGATCAGCCCCAGCATTTT
NA	TRBV2	NA	TRBJ1-5	CASKQDSASVAQHF	TGTGCCAGCAAGCAGGACAGTGCGAGCGTGGCCCAGCATTTT
NA	TRBV7-9	NA	TRBJ1-3	CASSLGKGRNTIYF	TGTGCCAGCAGCTTGGGAAAGGGGAGAAACACCATATATTTT
NA	TRBV28	NA	TRBJ1-6	CATMRTGGSPLHF	TGTGCCACCATGCGTACTGGGGGGTCACCCCTCCACTTT
NA	TRBV7-2	NA	TRBJ2-7	CASNSQGGPYEQYF	TGTGCCAGCAACTCGCAGGGGGGCCCCTACGAGCAGTACTTC
TRBD1	TRBV5-1	NA	TRBJ1-6	CASSMGQGNSPLHF	TGCGCCAGCTCCATGGGACAGGGAAATTCACCCCTCCACTTT
NA	TRBV20-1	few	TRBJ1-3	CSASVFGQPQSGNTIYF	TGCAGTGCTAGTGTTTTCGGACAGCCTCAGTCTGGAAACACCATATATTTT
TRBD2	TRBV5-5	NA	TRBJ2-7	CASSPTLAGKDYEQYF	TGTGCCAGCAGCCCAACTCTAGCGGGGAAGGACTACGAGCAGTACTTC